This T cell receptor (beta chain) was obtained from a study of T-cell memory formation after mild COVID-19. One entry per CDR3 protein, called by TCRdb with MiXCR from the 5' RACE reads. The sample has under 250,000 distinct CDR3 sequences; around 25% are singletons. This clonotype has a handful of counts. Trimming stripped 5 bases from V and 4 bases from J, with 13 bases between. The germline V gene encodes CDR1 ENHRY and CDR2 SYGVKD. This CDR3 spans 14 amino acids. This clonotype originated in an adult woman who had mild COVID-19 (a few samples of this study predate the infection). Cell type and time point are not known. The sample was PBMCs or a T cell subset sorted from them (not recorded which). The J gene is TRBJ2-3, the V gene TRBV10-3, with D maybe TRBD2 (6 bases). CDR3 sequence (DNA): TGTGCCATCAGTTCCGGGAGAGCCCCAGATACGCAGTATTTT. It codes for CAISSGRAPDTQYF.